The entry below gives a single T cell receptor beta chain sequence along with its context. Which antigen it targets is not known. The record has no base qualities; no much larger clone is one base away. V trim: 2 bases; J trim: 5 bases; unmatched bases: 3. The CDR3 runs 15 residues from the cysteine to the phenylalanine. Here the CDR3 DNA is all that survives: 45 bases in frame from base 1. The germline V gene (reference sequence) yields LGHDT for CDR1 and YNNKEL for CDR2. This record comes from a study of blood T cell repertoires in COVID-19 (dated by TCRdb to 2018 to 2021). Background for the entire study: Samples from collaborators originated in the United States, Italy and Spain and spanned both the acute and convalescent phases of COVID-19. The repertoires were released in a freely available public database meant as a resource for research on the immune response to SARS-CoV-2. The samples were drawn from two sources: the first 160 participants of the ongoing ImmuneRACE study, and 1,000 to 1,500 subjects contributed by 6 global collaborators. Subjects who had been exposed to COVID-19, were actively infected with it, or had recovered from it provided the deeply sampled blood TCRbeta repertoires that made up the dataset. Where HLA class I and class II types were available, the types were taken from metadata supplied by the sample provider, not from assay-based typing. The material from the prospective study consisted of cDNA or gDNA derived from T cells, B-cell-depleted T cells, or PBMCs. The sample metadata nearly always contained a de-identified subject ID, COVID-19 status, age in years and sex.

One collaborating source in Seattle enrolled patients while the patients were actively infected and followed the patients over time throughout the course of disease. The collaborating institutions used their own protocols to collect whole blood in K2EDTA tubes. For TCRbeta analysis, collaborators shipped samples as frozen whole blood, isolated PBMCs, or DNA extracted from either of those sample types. What the authors observed across the whole study: How much clinical and demographic metadata was included differed by source and by participant, and the metadata was provided uncurated.

TCRbeta CDR3 regions were amplified from genomic DNA using the immunoSEQ Assay, a bias-controlled multiplex PCR. From the authors' description of their analysis: Within the assay, amplification of reference gene primers was used to estimate how many nucleated cells each sample contained. Sequence reads were collapsed and filtered to measure the absolute abundance of every unique TCRbeta CDR3 rearrangement. For each sample, productive Simpson clonality was calculated as the square root of Simpson's diversity index over productive rearrangements. This immuneACCESS table, as held by TCRdb, lists in-frame sequences with V and J called but not all clones. Of the missing ones, under half trace to an unresolved V gene in checked studies; the others have no known cause. D and trimming come from the DNA, and the V and J calls and clone size come from that table. The sample table holds about 95,000 clones, of which roughly 90% were seen once. Jointly, the top ten make up 4.5% to 6.5% of the sample.

This TCR derives from a man aged 55 to 70 with COVID-19, enrolled during active disease. This chain joins TRBV3-1 (or the pseudogene TRBV3-2) to TRBJ2-5, with 12 central nucleotides matching TRBD2. What was sequenced was peripheral blood. This receptor has the CDR3 CASSQSSGRVETQYF. The nucleotide sequence reads TGTGCCAGCAGCCAATCTAGCGGGAGGGTGGAGACCCAGTACTTC.